This section outlines one T cell receptor beta chain sequence together with its context. Its antigen is still unknown. Method: immunoSEQ multiplex PCR; TCRdb's copy keeps in-frame clones and lacks some. The repertoire consists of some 2,500,000 clones, with more than 85% occurring once and the leading ten covering approximately 0.37%. The study drew all its donors from Caucasian adults living in Nashville, Tennessee. These data originate in a study of shared clonotypes between healthy human individuals. Study-level background: Three plates were used per donor for CD4 naive, three for CD4 memory, two for CD8 naive and one for CD8 memory.

Germline loops: CDR1 SQVTM, CDR2 ANQGSEA. The V end was cut by 7 bases, the J end by 0 bases, with 14 bases between. The CDR3 totals 14 residues. General study findings and limits: For naive CD4 cells, 4.5% to 6.5% of clonotypes were shared across a handful of donors. Naive subsets, compared against memory subsets, generally had larger estimated richness values.

This clonotype was obtained from a man aged 18 to 30 in good health. Some clones in this sample may be carry-over from other donors' samples. This chain links TRBV29-1 with TRBJ2-3; D is possibly TRBD2 (6 bases). Sequencing was carried out using naive CD4+ T cells from PBMCs. Subset reported: CD45RA+ positively selected. CDR3: CSAGGGYSTDTQYF. In nucleotides, the CDR3 is TGCAGCGCCGGTGGGGGGTATAGCACAGATACGCAGTATTTT.